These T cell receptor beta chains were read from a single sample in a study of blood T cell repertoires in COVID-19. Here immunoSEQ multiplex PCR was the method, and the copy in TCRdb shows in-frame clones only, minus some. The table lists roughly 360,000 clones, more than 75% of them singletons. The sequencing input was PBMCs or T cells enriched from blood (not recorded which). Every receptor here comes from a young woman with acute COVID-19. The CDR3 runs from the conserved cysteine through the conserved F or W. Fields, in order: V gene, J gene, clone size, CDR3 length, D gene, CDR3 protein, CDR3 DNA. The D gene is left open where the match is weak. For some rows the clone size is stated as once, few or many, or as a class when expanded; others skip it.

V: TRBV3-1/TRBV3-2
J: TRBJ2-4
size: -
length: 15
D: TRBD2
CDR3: CASSPGLAAKNIQYF
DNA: TGTGCCAGCAGCCCGGGACTAGCCGCCAAAAACATTCAGTACTTC

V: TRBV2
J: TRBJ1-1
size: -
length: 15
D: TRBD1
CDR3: CASSVPGTVNTEAFF
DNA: TGTGCCAGCAGTGTTCCCGGGACAGTGAACACTGAAGCTTTCTTT

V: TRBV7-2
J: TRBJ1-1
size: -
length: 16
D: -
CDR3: CASSFLPPFVNTEAFF
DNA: TGTGCCAGCAGCTTTCTACCCCCTTTTGTGAACACTGAAGCTTTCTTT

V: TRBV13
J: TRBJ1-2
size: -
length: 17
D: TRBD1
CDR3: CASSLGAGGDTNYGYTF
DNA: TGTGCCAGCAGCTTAGGGGCAGGGGGAGACACTAACTATGGCTACACCTTC

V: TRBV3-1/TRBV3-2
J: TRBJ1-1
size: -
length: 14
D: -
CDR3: CASSRSGENTEAFF
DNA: TGTGCCAGCAGCCGGTCCGGAGAGAACACTGAAGCTTTCTTT

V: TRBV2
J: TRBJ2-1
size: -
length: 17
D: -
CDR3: CASTSRGRTGSYNEQFF
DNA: TGTGCCAGCACCAGCCGGGGGAGGACGGGATCCTACAATGAGCAGTTCTTC

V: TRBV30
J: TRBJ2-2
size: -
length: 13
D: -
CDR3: CAWSPGVTGELFF
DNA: TGTGCCTGGAGCCCGGGGGTCACCGGGGAGCTGTTTTTT

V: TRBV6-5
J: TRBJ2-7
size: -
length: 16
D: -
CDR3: CASSYNGEGQTYEQYF
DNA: TGTGCCAGCAGTTACAATGGTGAGGGCCAAACCTACGAGCAGTACTTC

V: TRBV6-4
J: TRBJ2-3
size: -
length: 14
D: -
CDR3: CASRPDSRTDTQYF
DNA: TGTGCCAGCAGACCGGACAGCCGCACAGATACGCAGTATTTT

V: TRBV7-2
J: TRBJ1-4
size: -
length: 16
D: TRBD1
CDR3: CASSSFSGTGNEKLFF
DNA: TGTGCCAGCAGCTCTTTTTCCGGGACAGGGAATGAAAAACTGTTTTTT

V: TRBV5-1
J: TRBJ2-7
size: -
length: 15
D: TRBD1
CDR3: CASSPGTGTRGEQYF
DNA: TGCGCCAGCAGCCCTGGGACAGGCACGCGGGGTGAGCAGTACTTC

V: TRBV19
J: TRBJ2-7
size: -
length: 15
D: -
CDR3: CASSMSSGISYEQYF
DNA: TGTGCCAGTAGTATGTCTTCAGGAATATCCTACGAGCAGTACTTC

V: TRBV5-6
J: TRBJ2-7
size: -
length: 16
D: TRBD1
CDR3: CASSLASTGASGEQYF
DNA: TGTGCCAGCAGCTTGGCCTCCACAGGGGCATCAGGAGAGCAGTACTTC

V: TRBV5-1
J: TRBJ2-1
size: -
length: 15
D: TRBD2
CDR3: CASSDPGRAYNEQFF
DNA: TGCGCCAGCAGCGATCCTGGGAGGGCCTACAATGAGCAGTTCTTC

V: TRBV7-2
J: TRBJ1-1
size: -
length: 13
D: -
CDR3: CASRDWVNTEAFF
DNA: TGTGCCAGCAGGGACTGGGTGAACACTGAAGCTTTCTTT

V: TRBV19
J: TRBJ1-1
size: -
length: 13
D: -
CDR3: CASSKRENTEAFF
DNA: TGTGCCAGTAGTAAGCGAGAGAACACTGAAGCTTTCTTT

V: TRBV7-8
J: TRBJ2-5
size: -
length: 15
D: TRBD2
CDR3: CASSSSAGDQETQYF
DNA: TGTGCCAGCAGCTCCAGTGCGGGGGACCAAGAGACCCAGTACTTC

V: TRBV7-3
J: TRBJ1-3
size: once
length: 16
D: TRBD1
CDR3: CASSQGQGASGNTIYF
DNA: TGTGCCAGCAGTCAAGGACAGGGGGCTAGTGGAAACACCATATATTTT

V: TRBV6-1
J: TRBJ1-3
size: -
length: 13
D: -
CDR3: CASSETLGNTIYF
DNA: TGTGCCAGCAGTGAAACTTTGGGAAACACCATATATTTT

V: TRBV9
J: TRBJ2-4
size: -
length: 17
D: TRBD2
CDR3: CASSVSGGALGKNIQYF
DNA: TGTGCCAGCAGCGTCAGCGGGGGGGCCCTTGGCAAAAACATTCAGTACTTC

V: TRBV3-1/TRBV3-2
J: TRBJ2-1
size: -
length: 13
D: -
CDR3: CASKVGGSDEQFF
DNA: TGTGCCAGCAAAGTAGGAGGGAGTGATGAGCAGTTCTTC

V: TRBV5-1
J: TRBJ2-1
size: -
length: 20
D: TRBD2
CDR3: CASTSGSRSSGGANYNEQFF
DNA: TGCGCCAGCACCTCAGGTAGCAGATCTAGCGGGGGGGCGAATTACAATGAGCAGTTCTTC

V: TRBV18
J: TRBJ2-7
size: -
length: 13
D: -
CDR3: CASSPQQGNEQYF
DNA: TGTGCCAGCTCACCTCAACAGGGAAACGAGCAGTACTTC

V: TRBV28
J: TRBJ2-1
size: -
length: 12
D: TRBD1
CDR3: CASRYRGHEQFF
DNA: TGTGCCAGCCGATACAGGGGCCATGAGCAGTTCTTC

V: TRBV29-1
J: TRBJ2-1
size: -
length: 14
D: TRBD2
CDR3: CSGRLAGVRNEQFF
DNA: TGCAGCGGAAGACTAGCGGGGGTTCGCAATGAGCAGTTCTTC

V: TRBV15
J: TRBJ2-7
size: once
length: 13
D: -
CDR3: CATSRLDAYEQYF
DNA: TGTGCCACCAGCCGCCTAGACGCCTACGAGCAGTACTTC

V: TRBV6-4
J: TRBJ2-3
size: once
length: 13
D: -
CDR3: CATKLGGTDTQYF
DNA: TGTGCCACCAAACTAGGGGGAACAGATACGCAGTATTTT

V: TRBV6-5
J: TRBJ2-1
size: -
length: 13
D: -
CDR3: CASSYKRYNEQFF
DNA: TGTGCCAGCAGTTACAAGCGCTACAATGAGCAGTTCTTC

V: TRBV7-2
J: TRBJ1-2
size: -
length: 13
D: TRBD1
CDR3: CASSLERGRGYTF
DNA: TGTGCCAGCAGCTTAGAAAGGGGGCGAGGCTACACCTTC

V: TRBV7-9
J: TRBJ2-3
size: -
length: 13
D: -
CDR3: CASSPTPGDTQYF
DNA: TGTGCCAGCAGCCCGACCCCAGGGGATACGCAGTATTTT

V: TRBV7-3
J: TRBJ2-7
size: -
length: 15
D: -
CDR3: CASSLGGWGSYEQYF
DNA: TGTGCCAGCAGCTTAGGGGGCTGGGGATCCTACGAGCAGTACTTC

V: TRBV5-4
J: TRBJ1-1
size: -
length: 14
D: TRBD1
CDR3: CASSRRFGQVEAFF
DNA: TGTGCCAGCAGCCGCCGATTTGGACAGGTTGAAGCTTTCTTT

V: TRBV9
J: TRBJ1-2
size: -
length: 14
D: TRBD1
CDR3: CASSVGQGLYGYTF
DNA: TGTGCCAGCAGCGTGGGACAGGGGTTATATGGCTACACCTTC